The T cell receptor (beta chain) under discussion was sequenced for a study of CXCR3-negative and CXCR3-positive naive CD8 T cells. Overall study findings and caveats: Similarly elevated diversity marked both naive subsets, with memory CD8+ cells showing far lower diversity. Whereas memory cells differed, naive CXCR3-negative and CXCR3-positive cells shared similar TRBV-TRBJ usage. TRB CDR3 hydrophobicity was greater in CXCR3-positive naive cells than in CXCR3-negative naive cells.

Every individual CD8+ T cell subset underwent sorting in triplicate at 300,000 to 350,000 cells apiece. By phenotype, naive CD8+ T cells were CD45RO-CCR7+CD27+CD95-. UMI labels and 5' RACE were used to prepare the TRB cDNA libraries. TCRdb reprocessed the 5' RACE reads, keeping one entry per CDR3 protein, no DNA. Found here are about 98,000 distinct CDR3 sequences; the top ten clones hold 1.1%. On this clonotype itself: Antigen specificity is unknown.

The length of the CDR3 is 15 residues. The germline V gene has CDR1 MDHEN and CDR2 SYDVKM. The sample was naive CXCR3+ CD8+ T cells from blood. Indicated subset: CD45RO-CCR7+CD27+CD95- naive CD8+ T cells expressing CXCR3 (TNR3+). The J gene is TRBJ1-6, the V gene TRBV28; TCRdb calls TRBD1, which cannot be checked without DNA. The sequence came from a human donor in good health. Some clones in this sample may be carry-over from other donors' samples. The CDR3 reads CASSSGQGDNSPLHF. Full variable domain (rest looked up from reference TRBV28 and TRBJ1-6): DVKVTQSSRYLVKRTGEKVFLECVQDMDHENMFWYRQDPGLGLRLIYFSYDVKMKEKGDIPEGYSVSREKKERFSLILESASTNQTSMYLCASSSGQGDNSPLHFGNGTRLTVT.